The T cell receptor beta chain described here comes from a study of cytomegalovirus exposure and HLA in healthy donors. Findings of the study overall: In a later analysis, common viral pathogens appeared linked to several of the most significant clusters.

Remarks on this clone: What it binds is unknown.

The CDR3 consists of 15 residues. Germline V lookup: CDR1 SGHTS, CDR2 YDEGEE. The V and J ends lost 5 bases and 0 bases, in that order; junction bases with no gene match: 7. Primers for the PCR totalled 60 Vbeta and 13 Jbeta. TCRdb keeps only in-frame clones here, not all; method: immunoSEQ multiplex PCR. The table includes more than 85,000 clones, almost 70% detected once. V usage is TRBV5-8 and J usage is TRBJ1-2; 7 positions agree with TRBD1. Source material: PBMCs. The receptor was derived from a man aged 25 to 40 in good health and CMV-seronegative. The CDR3 nucleotides are TGTGCCAGCAGTCCCAGGGGGTGGGCTAACTATGGCTACACCTTC. Protein: CASSPRGWANYGYTF.